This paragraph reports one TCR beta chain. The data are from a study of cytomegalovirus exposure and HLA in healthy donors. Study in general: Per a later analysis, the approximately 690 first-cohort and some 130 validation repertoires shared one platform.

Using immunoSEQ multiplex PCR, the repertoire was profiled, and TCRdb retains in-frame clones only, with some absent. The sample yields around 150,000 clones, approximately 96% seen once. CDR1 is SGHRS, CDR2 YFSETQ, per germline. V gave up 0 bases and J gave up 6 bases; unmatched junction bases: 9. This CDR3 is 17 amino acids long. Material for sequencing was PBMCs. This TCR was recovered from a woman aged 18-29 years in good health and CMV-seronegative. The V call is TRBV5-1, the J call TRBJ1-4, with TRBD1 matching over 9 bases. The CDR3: CASSLGDREGNYEKLFF. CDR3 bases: TGCGCCAGCAGCTTGGGGGACAGGGAGGGGAACTATGAAAAACTGTTTTTT.